These 29 T cell receptor beta chains were sequenced from one sample in a study of blood T cell repertoires in COVID-19. Assay used: immunoSEQ multiplex PCR; TCRdb lists only in-frame clones, some missing. Of about 170,000 clones listed, about 83% are singletons. The sequencing input was peripheral blood. These receptors were obtained from a woman in her seventies who had recovered from COVID-19.

The CDR3 region is CASSRTGPGIWSTEAFF. The CDR3 nucleotides read TGTGCCAGCAGCCGGACAGGCCCGGGGATCTGGTCCACTGAAGCTTTCTTT. This chain joins TRBV7-2 and TRBJ1-1, with 7 bases matching TRBD1. The CDR3 runs 17 residues. Trimming took 5 bases from V and 4 from J; bases not matched to a gene: 16. Germline V CDR1 and CDR2: SGHTA, FQGNSA.

Note on this clone: This sample also contains other DNA sequences that code for the same CDR3. The V call is TRBV27, the J call TRBJ2-5; D unresolved. The germline gives CDR1 MNHEY, CDR2 SMNVEV (reference sequence). Deletions cut 0 bases from V and 5 bases from J, with 4 bases between. The CDR3 sequence is 12 residues long. The CDR3 reads CASSLSGETQYF. The CDR3 DNA follows: TGTGCCAGCAGTTTATCCGGGGAGACCCAGTACTTC.

The V and J genes are TRBV7-2 and TRBJ2-3, with a weak D call TRBD2 (5 bases). Germline assignment: CDR1 SGHTA and CDR2 FQGNSA. This CDR3 region has 15 residues. Trimming left V 5 bases short and J 5 bases short, with 17 bases between. This chain's CDR3 is CASSRLLGSEDTQYF. CDR3 DNA: TGTGCCAGCAGCCGCCTTCTGGGTAGCGAAGATACGCAGTATTTT.

This chain links TRBV7-2 with TRBJ2-3; D uncertain. There are 15 residues in the CDR3. V lost 1 base and J 3 bases, leaving 11 bases between the germline ends. Looked up from germline, CDR1 is SGHTA and CDR2 is FQGNSA. The CDR3, as DNA: TGTGCCAGCAGCTTAGAGGCGCGGTGGACAGATACGCAGTATTTT. The encoded protein is CASSLEARWTDTQYF.

The chain links TRBV6-2 or TRBV6-3 to TRBJ2-5; 7 bases align to TRBD1. The V and J ends lost 6 bases and 3 bases, in that order; junction bases with no gene match: 7. Germline CDR1 is MNHEY and CDR2 is SVGEGT. The CDR3 runs to 14 residues. This CDR3 reads CASSVTGAKETQYF. Written as DNA, the CDR3 is TGTGCCAGCAGCGTCACAGGGGCCAAAGAGACCCAGTACTTC.

This clone has a single count. This chain joins TRBV9 and TRBJ2-4; D unresolved. Per the germline V gene, CDR1 is SGDLS and CDR2 is YYNGEE. The CDR3 runs 13 residues. The V and J ends lost 4 bases and 0 bases respectively, with 5 bases between them. Written as DNA, the CDR3 is TGTGCCAGCAGCCCGGGAGCCAAAAACATTCAGTACTTC. It specifies CASSPGAKNIQYF.

The chain employs TRBV5-1 and TRBJ2-5; TRBD1 matches at 10 bases. Germline lookup yields CDR1 SGHRS and CDR2 YFSETQ. V shed 6 bases and J 5 bases; nucleotides not matched to a gene: 10. The CDR3 is 15 residues long. CDR3 region: CASTPGQGTGETQYF. The CDR3 coding sequence is TGCGCCAGCACCCCGGGACAGGGGACCGGGGAGACCCAGTACTTC.

The chain joins TRBV6-2 or TRBV6-3 to TRBJ1-2, with TRBD1 matching 7 bases. The V segment lost 2 bases and the J segment 4 bases; nucleotides outside the gene matches: 7. Germline V gives CDR1 MNHEY, CDR2 SVGEGT. The CDR3 is 15 amino acids. The CDR3 loop is CASSYGKGATYGYTF. For the CDR3, the DNA is TGTGCCAGCAGTTACGGAAAGGGGGCGACCTATGGCTACACCTTC.

The V call is TRBV27, the J call TRBJ2-3; 14 nucleotides match TRBD2. The junction had 6 bases not matched to a gene; V was cut back by 3 bases and J by 1 base. CDR3 size: 18 residues. Per the germline V gene, CDR1 is MNHEY and CDR2 is SMNVEV (reference sequence). For the CDR3, the DNA is TGTGCCAGCAGTTTGGGACTAGCGGGGGTCTTCGGCACAGATACGCAGTATTTT. Translating it yields CASSLGLAGVFGTDTQYF.

The V gene is TRBV5-6, the J gene TRBJ1-2; TRBD1 might be the D (6 bases). Trimming removed 4 bases from V and 6 bases from J, with 10 bases in between. This CDR3 is 12 amino acids long. CDR1 is SGHDT and CDR2 is YYEEEE in the germline V gene. The CDR3 DNA reads as TGTGCCAGCAGCCCTCAGGGGAATGGCTACACCTTC. Residues: CASSPQGNGYTF.

The chain combines TRBV25-1 with TRBJ2-7, with TRBD2 identical over 8 bases. The CDR3 totals 14 residues. V trimming: 4 bases; J trimming: 6 bases; junction bases outside the gene matches: 8. Germline assignment: CDR1 MGHDK and CDR2 SYGVNS. In nucleotides, the CDR3 is TGTGCCAGCAGTGCCTCCGGGACTAGAGGCGAGCAGTACTTC. Its translation: CASSASGTRGEQYF.

The J gene is TRBJ1-5, the V gene TRBV19; D might be TRBD1 (5 bases). Trimming removed 6 bases at V and 3 bases at J, with 12 bases between. Germline V gives CDR1 LNHDA, CDR2 SQIVND (reference sequence). The CDR3 has 14 residues. This CDR3 reads CASSWGGTNQPQHF. The DNA of the CDR3 is TGTGCCAGTAGCTGGGGGGGGACCAATCAGCCCCAGCATTTT.

The chain is built from TRBV5-6 and TRBJ1-5; D ambiguous. Germline assignment: CDR1 SGHDT and CDR2 YYEEEE. The V end was cut by 1 base, the J end by 9 bases, with 11 bases between. The CDR3 loop spans 13 amino acids. This CDR3 reads CASSLRPGGPQHF. The CDR3 DNA is TGTGCCAGCAGCTTGCGGCCCGGAGGGCCCCAGCATTTT.

The genes are TRBV7-2 and TRBJ1-2; D may be TRBD1 (5 bases). Trimming shortened V by 1 base and J by 7 bases, and 10 bases separated the two germline ends. The CDR3 sequence is 13 residues long. Per the germline V gene, CDR1 is SGHTA and CDR2 is FQGNSA. Written as DNA, the CDR3 is TGTGCCAGCAGCTTAGAGCGGGACGCTGGCTACACCTTC. This sequence encodes CASSLERDAGYTF.

In this sample, this clone turned up once. An end of the junction does not agree with germline; a read error may underlie this. The genes are TRBV5-1 and TRBJ2-7; 8 nucleotides align to TRBD1. This CDR3 region has 11 residues. Germline V gives CDR1 SGHRS, CDR2 YFSETQ. In DNA form, the CDR3 reads TGCGCCAGCAGGGAACAGGGGGGTCTTATGTTC. Translating it yields CASREQGGLMF.

The genes are TRBV4-1 and TRBJ1-1; 8 bases are shared with TRBD1. The CDR3 consists of 14 residues. Germline trimming cut 2 bases from V and 7 bases from J; bases unmatched to any gene: 6. The germline CDR1 and CDR2 sequences are MGHRA and YSYEKL. The CDR3 is CASSQTRQGSEAFF. The CDR3 DNA sequence: TGCGCCAGCAGCCAAACCCGACAGGGGAGTGAAGCTTTCTTT.

This clone occurred a few times. V is TRBV18 and J is TRBJ1-4; possible D gene TRBD1, 5 bases. The length of the CDR3 is 17 residues. V gave up 0 bases and J gave up 8 bases, with 19 bases separating them. Germline V gene sequence: CDR1 KGHSH, CDR2 LQKENI. CDR3 DNA: TGTGCCAGCTCACCACCTTACGCGGACACCGGGGGAGAAAAACTGTTTTTT. It specifies CASSPPYADTGGEKLFF.

This clone was found once. This chain links TRBV11-3 with TRBJ2-2, with 8 bases identical to TRBD2. The J segment lost 4 bases and the V segment lost 4 bases, leaving 11 bases of the junction unmatched. This CDR3 has 17 amino acids. Germline V gene data show CDR1 as SGHNT and CDR2 as YENEEA. CDR3 bases: TGTGCCAGCAGCTCCCGTCCGGGACTAGGAGGCACCGGGGAGCTGTTTTTT. Amino acids: CASSSRPGLGGTGELFF. Supplemented by reference TRBV11-3 and TRBJ2-2, the full variable domain reads EAGVVQSPRYKIIEKKQPVAFWCNPISGHNTLYWYLQNLGQGPELLIRYENEEAVDDSQLPKDRFSAERLKGVDSTLKIQPAELGDSAVYLCASSSRPGLGGTGELFFGEGSRLTVL.

Written as DNA, the CDR3 is TGTGCCAGCAGCACAAGAGGCGGGGCTGGGGCCAACGTCCTGACTTTC. It is translated as CASSTRGGAGANVLTF. The chain employs TRBV7-3 and TRBJ2-6, with D possibly TRBD2 on 6 matching bases. CDR1 is SGHTA and CDR2 is FQGTGA in the germline V gene. The CDR3 covers 16 residues. The V end lost 5 bases, the J end lost 2 bases, and 13 bases lay between the germline ends.

The V and J genes are TRBV25-1 and TRBJ2-7; 8 bases map to TRBD1. V lost 7 bases and J lost 3; bases outside the gene matches: 8. This CDR3 region has 14 residues. Germline CDR1 and CDR2: MGHDK and SYGVNS. CDR3 sequence reads: CASIQRTGFYEQYF. CDR3 nucleotide sequence: TGTGCCAGCATCCAGAGGACAGGGTTCTACGAGCAGTACTTC.

This chain links TRBV7-3 with TRBJ2-1; 14 nucleotides agree with TRBD2. Trimming took 5 bases from V and 6 from J; bases not matched to a gene: 6. Germline-derived CDR1 and CDR2 are SGHTA and FQGTGA. The CDR3 runs 16 residues. The CDR3 loop reads CASSPAGLAGGNEQFF. The CDR3 DNA sequence: TGTGCCAGCAGCCCCGCCGGACTAGCGGGAGGCAATGAGCAGTTCTTC.

Written as DNA, the CDR3 is TGTGCCAGCAGTTTACAACGGAGCGTGGGTGGCTACACCTTC. Translating it yields CASSLQRSVGGYTF. The gene calls are TRBV28 and TRBJ1-2; D is uncertain. V lost 2 bases and J 7 bases, leaving 14 bases between the germline ends. Per germline, CDR1 MDHEN and CDR2 SYDVKM. The CDR3 is made up of 14 amino acids.

V gene TRBV7-9 combines with J gene TRBJ2-1; weak D call: TRBD2 (6 bases). The V gene lost 3 bases and the J gene lost 7 bases, with 10 bases spanning the gap. CDR3 length: 13 amino acids. The germline gives CDR1 SEHNR, CDR2 FQNEAQ (reference sequence). The CDR3: CASSFPAGNEQFF. In DNA form, the CDR3 reads TGTGCCAGCAGCTTTCCGGCGGGAAATGAGCAGTTCTTC.

Remarks on this clone: The germline gene is not matched at one end of the junction; a read error may be the cause. V is TRBV3-1 (or the pseudogene TRBV3-2) and J is TRBJ1-1; D is unclear. In germline, CDR1 is LGHDT, CDR2 YNNKEL (reference sequence). CDR3 size: 14 residues. Here the CDR3 DNA reads TGTGCCAGCGGCCAGAACGAAATGAGCACTGAAGCTTTCTTT. Translation: CASGQNEMSTEAFF.

V usage is TRBV10-2 and J usage is TRBJ2-1; 7 bases match TRBD2. Trimming cost V 6 bases and J 2 bases; bases outside gene matches: 13. Looked up from germline, CDR1 is WSHSY and CDR2 is SAAADI. The CDR3 extends over 17 amino acids. In nucleotides, the CDR3 is TGCGCCAGCAGCCACATAGCGGGCTTCCCCCCCTACAATGAGCAGTTCTTC. Translation gives CASSHIAGFPPYNEQFF.

The chain links TRBV9 to TRBJ2-1; D uncertain. Germline CDR1 and CDR2: SGDLS and YYNGEE. The CDR3 runs 12 residues. Trimming removed 3 bases from V and 4 bases from J, with 5 bases in between. The CDR3 bases are TGTGCCAGCAGCGGCGAGTACAATGAGCAGTTCTTC. Amino acids: CASSGEYNEQFF.

The V call is TRBV7-6, the J call TRBJ2-7; the D gene is possibly TRBD2 (5 bases). From germline, CDR1 is SGHVS and CDR2 FNYEAQ. CDR3 size: 12 residues. V lost 1 base and J lost 8, with 9 bases in between. The CDR3 DNA reads as TGTGCCAGCAGCTTAGACTCGGGAAAGCAGTACTTC. Amino acids: CASSLDSGKQYF.

This chain connects TRBV7-9 to TRBJ1-1; D might be TRBD1 (5 bases). Trimming pared 5 bases from V and 3 bases from J, leaving 10 bases between. The CDR3 covers 13 residues. Germline lookup yields CDR1 SEHNR and CDR2 FQNEAQ (reference sequence). The CDR3: CASSPGWDTEAFF. Written as DNA, the CDR3 is TGTGCCAGCAGCCCAGGGTGGGACACTGAAGCTTTCTTT.

V usage is TRBV7-3 and J usage is TRBJ1-1, with D possibly TRBD1 on 6 matching bases. Per the germline V gene, CDR1 is SGHTA and CDR2 is FQGTGA. The length of the CDR3 is 13 residues. Trimming pared 5 bases from V and 3 bases from J, leaving 10 bases between. This chain's CDR3 is CASSTQGDTEAFF. The CDR3 DNA reads as TGTGCCAGCAGCACACAGGGAGACACTGAAGCTTTCTTT.